Following are 8 T cell receptor beta chains from one sample sequenced in a study of cytomegalovirus exposure and HLA in healthy donors. 60 Vbeta and 13 Jbeta primers were used in PCR. TCRdb's copy holds only in-frame clones and misses some; the assay was immunoSEQ multiplex PCR. The table has about 160,000 clones, 65% to 85% seen once. Sample: PBMCs. These TCRs come from a man in his sixties in good health and CMV-seronegative.

V is TRBV7-2 and J is TRBJ1-2; D is ambiguous. V was pared by 2 bases and J by 4 bases, with 14 bases between. Germline CDR1 SGHTA, CDR2 FQGNSA. The CDR3 loop spans 15 amino acids. For the CDR3, the DNA is TGTGCCAGCAGCTTACCCACTGCACGGGGCTATGGCTACACCTTC. Translated, it gives CASSLPTARGYGYTF.

This chain joins TRBV10-3 and TRBJ1-3; D ambiguous. The CDR3 consists of 16 residues. Germline loops: CDR1 ENHRY, CDR2 SYGVKD. Trimming cost V 5 bases and J 0 bases, with 14 bases left between them. The CDR3 is CAISRPSVSSGNTIYF. In DNA, the CDR3 is TGTGCCATCAGTCGTCCCTCAGTAAGCTCTGGAAACACCATATATTTT.

The V gene is TRBV28, the J gene TRBJ2-7; 10 nucleotides align to TRBD1. J gave up 3 bases and V 2 bases, and 7 bases lay outside the gene matches. Germline V gene lookup returns CDR1 MDHEN and CDR2 SYDVKM. This CDR3 is built from 16 residues. CDR3 region: CASSLRRDRGLYEQYF. CDR3 in DNA: TGTGCCAGCAGTTTACGAAGGGACAGGGGACTCTACGAGCAGTACTTC.

J is TRBJ2-5 and V is TRBV5-5; 11 positions match TRBD1. The CDR3 has 15 residues. With V trimmed by 4 bases and J by 4 bases, 6 bases remained unmatched. Germline values: CDR1 SGHKS, CDR2 YYEKEE (reference sequence). CDR3 sequence (DNA): TGTGCCAGCAGCCCCCCCGGGACAGGGGGAGAGACCCAGTACTTC. This codes for CASSPPGTGGETQYF. Complete variable domain (other parts from reference TRBV5-5 and TRBJ2-5): DAGVTQSPTHLIKTRGQQVTLRCSPISGHKSVSWYQQVLGQGPQFIFQYYEKEERGRGNFPDRFSARQFPNYSSELNVNALLLGDSALYLCASSPPGTGGETQYFGPGTRLLVL.

This chain uses TRBV2 with TRBJ2-5; 8 nucleotides match TRBD1. The CDR3 extends over 13 amino acids. Per the germline V gene, CDR1 is SNHLY and CDR2 is FYNNEI. The trim removed 5 bases at V and 5 bases at J, leaving 4 bases unmatched. The CDR3 loop reads CASSWTGSETQYF. The CDR3 coding sequence is TGTGCCAGCAGTTGGACAGGGTCGGAGACCCAGTACTTC.

The V call is TRBV19, the J call TRBJ2-3; 9 bases line up with TRBD1. V lost 6 bases to trimming and J lost 0 bases; unmatched junction nucleotides: 10. Germline V gene data show CDR1 as LNHDA and CDR2 as SQIVND (reference sequence). This CDR3 is 17 amino acids long. CDR3 coding DNA: TGTGCCAGTAGCAAAAGGGGACAGGGACTTAGCACAGATACGCAGTATTTT. Translated, it gives CASSKRGQGLSTDTQYF.

A few counts support this clone. This rearrangement joins TRBV28 to TRBJ2-7, with 10 bases matching TRBD1. This CDR3 comprises 15 residues. The V and J ends lost 8 bases and 6 bases, in that order; junction bases with no gene match: 13. Germline lookup yields CDR1 MDHEN and CDR2 SYDVKM. The CDR3 nucleotides are TGTGCCAGCCGAGATTCCGACAGGGGGCAAAGCGAGCAGTACTTC. It specifies CASRDSDRGQSEQYF.

CDR3 protein: CASSYGGATYEQYF. DNA of the CDR3: TGTGCCAGCAGTTATGGCGGGGCCACCTACGAGCAGTACTTC. The chain joins TRBV28 to TRBJ2-5, with D possibly TRBD2 on 6 matching bases. The better agreement between TRBJ2-7 and the DNA end casts doubt on the J call. CDR3 size: 14 residues. The V gene's germline CDR1 is MDHEN and CDR2 SYDVKM.